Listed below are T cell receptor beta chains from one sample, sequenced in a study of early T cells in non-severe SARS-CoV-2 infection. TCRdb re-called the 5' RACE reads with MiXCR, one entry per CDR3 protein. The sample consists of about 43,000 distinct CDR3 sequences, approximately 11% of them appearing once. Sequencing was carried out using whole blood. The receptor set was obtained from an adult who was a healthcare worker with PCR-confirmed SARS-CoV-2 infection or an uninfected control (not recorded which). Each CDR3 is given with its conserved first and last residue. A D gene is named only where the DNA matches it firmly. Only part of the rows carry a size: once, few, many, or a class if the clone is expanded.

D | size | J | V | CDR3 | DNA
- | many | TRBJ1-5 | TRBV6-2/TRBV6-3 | CASSYIYGRSGTANQPQHF | TGTGCCAGCAGTTATATTTACGGTCGATCTGGGACTGCTAATCAGCCCCAGCATTTT
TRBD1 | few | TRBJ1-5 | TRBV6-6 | CASKGANNQPQHF | TGTGCCAGCAAGGGGGCGAACAATCAGCCCCAGCATTTT
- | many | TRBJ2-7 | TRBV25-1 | CASSELLAVNEQYF | TGTGCCAGCAGTGAATTATTAGCCGTGAACGAGCAGTACTTC
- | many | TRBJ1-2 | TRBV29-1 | CSVRPPGIHYGYTF | TGCAGCGTGAGGCCCCCGGGAATACATTATGGCTACACCTTC
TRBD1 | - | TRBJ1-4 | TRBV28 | CASRPPGGNEKLFF | TGTGCCAGCAGACCCCCAGGGGGAAATGAAAAACTGTTTTTT
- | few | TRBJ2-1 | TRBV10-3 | CAINQDRGLGEQFF | TGTGCCATCAATCAAGATAGGGGGTTGGGTGAGCAGTTCTTC
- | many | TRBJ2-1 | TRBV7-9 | CASSYIQPSSYNEQFF | TGTGCCAGCAGCTACATCCAGCCGAGCTCCTACAATGAGCAGTTCTTC
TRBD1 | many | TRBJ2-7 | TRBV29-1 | CSVEDRESPYF | TGCAGCGTGGAGGACAGGGAGTCTCCGTACTTC
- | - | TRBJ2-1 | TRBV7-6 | CASSPGQGYNEQFF | TGTGCCAGCAGCCCCGGGCAGGGATACAATGAGCAGTTCTTC
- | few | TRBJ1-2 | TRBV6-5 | CASSSAGESYTF | TGTGCCAGCAGCTCTGCAGGGGAGAGCTACACCTTC
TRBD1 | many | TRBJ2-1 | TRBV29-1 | CSVGDRASYNEQFF | TGCAGCGTTGGTGACAGGGCCTCCTACAATGAGCAGTTCTTC
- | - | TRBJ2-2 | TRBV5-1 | CASSPLQGTGELFF | TGCGCCAGCAGCCCTCTTCAGGGGACCGGGGAGCTGTTTTTT
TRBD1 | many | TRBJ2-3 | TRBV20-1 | CSAILQGVYTDTQYF | TGCAGTGCCATCCTCCAGGGGGTGTACACAGATACGCAGTATTTT
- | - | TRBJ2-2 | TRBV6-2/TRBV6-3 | CTSSGLEEDTGELFF | TGTACCAGCAGCGGACTCGAAGAGGACACCGGGGAGCTGTTTTTT
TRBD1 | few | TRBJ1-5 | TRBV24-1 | CATSDDRGNQPQHF | TGTGCCACCAGTGACGACAGGGGCAATCAGCCCCAGCATTTT
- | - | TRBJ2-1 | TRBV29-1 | CSVDPGDEQFF | TGCAGCGTTGATCCAGGGGATGAGCAGTTCTTC
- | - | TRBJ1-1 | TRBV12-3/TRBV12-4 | CVSTGGRLNTEAFF | TGTGTCAGCACGGGGGGCAGGTTGAACACTGAAGCTTTCTTT
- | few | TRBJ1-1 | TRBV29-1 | CSVVQGFRDEAFF | TGCAGCGTGGTACAGGGTTTTCGGGATGAAGCTTTCTTT